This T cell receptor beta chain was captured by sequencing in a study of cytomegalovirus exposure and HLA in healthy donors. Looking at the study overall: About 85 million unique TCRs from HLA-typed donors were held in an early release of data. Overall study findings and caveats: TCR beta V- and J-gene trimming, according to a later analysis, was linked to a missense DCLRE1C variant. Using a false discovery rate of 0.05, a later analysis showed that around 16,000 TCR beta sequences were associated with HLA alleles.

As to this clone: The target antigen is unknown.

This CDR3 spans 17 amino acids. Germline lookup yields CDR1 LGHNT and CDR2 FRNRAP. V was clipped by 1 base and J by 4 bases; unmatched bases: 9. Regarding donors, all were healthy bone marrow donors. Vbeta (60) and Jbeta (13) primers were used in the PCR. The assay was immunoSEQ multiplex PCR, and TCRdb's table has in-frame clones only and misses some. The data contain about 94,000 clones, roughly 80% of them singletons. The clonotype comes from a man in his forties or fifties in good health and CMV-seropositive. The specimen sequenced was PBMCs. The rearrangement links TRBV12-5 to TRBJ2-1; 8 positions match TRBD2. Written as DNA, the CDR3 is TGTGCTAGTGGTTTGGCACTCGGGGGGGGGCAGTACAATGAGCAGTTCTTC. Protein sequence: CASGLALGGGQYNEQFF.